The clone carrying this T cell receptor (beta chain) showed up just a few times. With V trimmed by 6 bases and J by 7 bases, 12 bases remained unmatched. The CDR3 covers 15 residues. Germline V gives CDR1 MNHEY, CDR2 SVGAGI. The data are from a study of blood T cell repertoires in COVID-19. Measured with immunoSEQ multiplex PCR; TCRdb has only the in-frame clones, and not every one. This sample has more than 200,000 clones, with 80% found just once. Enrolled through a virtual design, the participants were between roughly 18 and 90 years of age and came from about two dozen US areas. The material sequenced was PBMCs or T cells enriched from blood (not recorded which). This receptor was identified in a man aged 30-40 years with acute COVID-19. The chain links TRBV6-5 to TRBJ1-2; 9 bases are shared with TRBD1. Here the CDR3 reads CASRPPGQGFGGYTF. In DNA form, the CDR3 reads TGTGCCAGCAGGCCTCCGGGACAGGGATTCGGTGGCTACACCTTC.